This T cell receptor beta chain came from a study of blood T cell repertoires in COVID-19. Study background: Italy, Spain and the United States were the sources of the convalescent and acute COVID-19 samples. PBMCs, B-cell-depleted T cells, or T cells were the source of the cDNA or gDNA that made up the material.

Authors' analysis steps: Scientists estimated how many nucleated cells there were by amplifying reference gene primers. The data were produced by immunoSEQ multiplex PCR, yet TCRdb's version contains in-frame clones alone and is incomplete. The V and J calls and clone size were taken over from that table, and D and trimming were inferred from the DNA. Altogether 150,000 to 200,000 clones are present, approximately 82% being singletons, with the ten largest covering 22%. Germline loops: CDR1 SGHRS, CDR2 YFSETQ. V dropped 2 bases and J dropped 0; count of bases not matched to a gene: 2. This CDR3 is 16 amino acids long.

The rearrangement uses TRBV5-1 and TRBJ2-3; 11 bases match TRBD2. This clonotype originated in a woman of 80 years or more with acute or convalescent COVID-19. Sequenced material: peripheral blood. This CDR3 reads CASSFWTSGSTDTQYF. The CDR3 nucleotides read TGCGCCAGCAGCTTCTGGACTAGCGGGAGCACAGATACGCAGTATTTT.